This T cell receptor (beta chain) is drawn from a study of T cell responses to AZD1222 COVID-19 vaccine. Worth noting for this clone: Its specificity is unknown.

Study results and limitations: Spike regions recognized by vaccine-associated CD4 TCRs spanned the protein, led by 160-218 and 743-854. Only 5 or 6 people who got AZD1222 tested seropositive at baseline. Clonal diversity was possibly underestimated, and white British individuals and females predominated among donors.

The CDR3 contains 15 residues. From germline, CDR1 is SGHVS and CDR2 FNYEAQ. The V end was cut by 5 bases, the J end by 2 bases, with 13 bases between. The table came from immunoSEQ multiplex PCR; TCRdb's copy has only in-frame clones and leaves some out. This table has 45,000 or so clones, around 90% appearing once. V and J are TRBV7-6 and TRBJ2-1; the D gene is possibly TRBD2 (5 bases). This TCR derives from an adult who received the AZD1222 COVID-19 vaccine. The specimen comprised peripheral blood, sampled 28 days after the second AZD1222 dose. CDR3 bases: TGTGCCAGCAGCCCTTGGGAGACCCCCTACAATGAGCAGTTCTTC. Encoded protein: CASSPWETPYNEQFF. Full variable domain (missing parts from reference TRBV7-6 and TRBJ2-1): GAGVSQSPRYKVTKRGQDVALRCDPISGHVSLYWYRQALGQGPEFLTYFNYEAQQDKSGLPNDRFSAERPEGSISTLTIQRTEQRDSAMYRCASSPWETPYNEQFFGPGTRLTVL.